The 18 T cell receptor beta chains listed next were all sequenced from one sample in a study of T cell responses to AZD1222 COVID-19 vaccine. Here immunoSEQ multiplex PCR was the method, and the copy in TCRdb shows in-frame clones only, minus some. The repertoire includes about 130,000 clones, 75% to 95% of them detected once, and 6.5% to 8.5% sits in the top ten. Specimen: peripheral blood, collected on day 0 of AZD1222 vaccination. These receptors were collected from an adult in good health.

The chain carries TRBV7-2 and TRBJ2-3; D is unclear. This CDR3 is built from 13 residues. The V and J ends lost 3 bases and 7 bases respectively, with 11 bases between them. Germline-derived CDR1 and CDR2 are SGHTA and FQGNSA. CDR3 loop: CASSLGQPNTQYF. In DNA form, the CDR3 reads TGTGCCAGCAGCTTGGGTCAGCCGAATACGCAGTATTTT.

CDR3 nucleotide sequence: TGCAGTGCTAGTCAAATCGTTGGGAGTGGCTACACCTTC. Translating gives CSASQIVGSGYTF. The chain is built from TRBV20-1 and TRBJ1-2, with D hard to call. Germline CDR1 reads DFQATT; CDR2 reads SNEGSKA (reference sequence). V was cut by 3 bases and J by 7 bases, with 15 bases left in between. The CDR3 runs to 13 residues.

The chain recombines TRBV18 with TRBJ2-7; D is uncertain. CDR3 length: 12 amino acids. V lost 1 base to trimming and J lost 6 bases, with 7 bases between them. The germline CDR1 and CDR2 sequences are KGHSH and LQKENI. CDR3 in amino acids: CASSPRESEQYF. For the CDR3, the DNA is TGTGCCAGCTCACCACGAGAAAGCGAGCAGTACTTC.

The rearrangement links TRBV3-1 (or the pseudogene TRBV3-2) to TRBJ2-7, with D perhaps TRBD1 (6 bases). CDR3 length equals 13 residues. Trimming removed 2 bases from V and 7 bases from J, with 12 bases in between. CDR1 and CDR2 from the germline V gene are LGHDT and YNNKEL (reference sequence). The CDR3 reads CASSQTGQGEQYF. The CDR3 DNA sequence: TGTGCCAGCAGCCAAACGGGGCAGGGGGAGCAGTACTTC.

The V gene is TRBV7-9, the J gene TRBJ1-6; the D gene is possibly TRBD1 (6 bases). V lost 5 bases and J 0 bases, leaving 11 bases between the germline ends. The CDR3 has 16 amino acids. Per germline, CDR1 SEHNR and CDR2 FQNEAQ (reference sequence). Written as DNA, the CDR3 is TGTGCCAGCAGCCCCTCGGGGGCCTCCTATAATTCACCCCTCCACTTT. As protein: CASSPSGASYNSPLHF.

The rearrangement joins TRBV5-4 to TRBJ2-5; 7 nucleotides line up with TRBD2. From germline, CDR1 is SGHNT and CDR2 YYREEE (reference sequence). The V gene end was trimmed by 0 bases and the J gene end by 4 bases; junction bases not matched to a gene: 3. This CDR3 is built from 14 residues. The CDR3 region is CASSLAAGSETQYF. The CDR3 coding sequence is TGTGCCAGCAGCTTGGCAGCGGGGTCAGAGACCCAGTACTTC.

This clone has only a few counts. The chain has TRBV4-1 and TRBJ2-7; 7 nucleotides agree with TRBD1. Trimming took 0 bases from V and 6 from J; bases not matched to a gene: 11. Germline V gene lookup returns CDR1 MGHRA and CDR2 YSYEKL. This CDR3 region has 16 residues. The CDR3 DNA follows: TGCGCCAGCAGCCAAGAGTGGACAGGTATTTGGATCGAGCAGTACTTC. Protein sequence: CASSQEWTGIWIEQYF.

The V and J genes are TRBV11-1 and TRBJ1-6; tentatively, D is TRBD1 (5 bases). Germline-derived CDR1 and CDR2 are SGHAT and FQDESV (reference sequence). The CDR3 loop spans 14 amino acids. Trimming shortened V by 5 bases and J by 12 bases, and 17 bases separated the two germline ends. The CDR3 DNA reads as TGTGCCAGCAGCCCCGGGACTGGAGGTATACCCCTCCACTTT. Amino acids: CASSPGTGGIPLHF.

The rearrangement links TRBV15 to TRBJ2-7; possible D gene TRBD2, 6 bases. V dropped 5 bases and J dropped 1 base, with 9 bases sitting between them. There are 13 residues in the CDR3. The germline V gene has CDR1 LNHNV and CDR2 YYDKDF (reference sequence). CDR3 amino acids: CATSGGGSYEQYF. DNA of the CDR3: TGTGCCACCAGCGGCGGAGGGTCCTACGAGCAGTACTTC.

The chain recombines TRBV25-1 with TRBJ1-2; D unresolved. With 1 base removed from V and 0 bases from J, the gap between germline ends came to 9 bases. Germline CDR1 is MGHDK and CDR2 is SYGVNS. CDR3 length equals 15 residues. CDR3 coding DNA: TGTGCCAGCAGTGAATCGGGTGATCCTAACTATGGCTACACCTTC. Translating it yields CASSESGDPNYGYTF.

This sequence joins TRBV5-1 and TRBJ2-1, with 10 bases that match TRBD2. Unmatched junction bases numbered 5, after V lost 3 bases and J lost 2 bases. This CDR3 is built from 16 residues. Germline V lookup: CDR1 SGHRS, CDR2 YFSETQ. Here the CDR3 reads CASSYLAGAAYNEQFF. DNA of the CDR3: TGCGCCAGCAGCTACCTAGCGGGGGCCGCCTACAATGAGCAGTTCTTC.

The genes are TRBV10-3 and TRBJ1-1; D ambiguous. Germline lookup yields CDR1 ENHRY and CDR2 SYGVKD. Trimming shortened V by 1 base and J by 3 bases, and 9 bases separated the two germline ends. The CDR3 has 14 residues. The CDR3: CAISELFGDTEAFF. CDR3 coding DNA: TGTGCCATCAGTGAGTTATTCGGGGACACTGAAGCTTTCTTT.

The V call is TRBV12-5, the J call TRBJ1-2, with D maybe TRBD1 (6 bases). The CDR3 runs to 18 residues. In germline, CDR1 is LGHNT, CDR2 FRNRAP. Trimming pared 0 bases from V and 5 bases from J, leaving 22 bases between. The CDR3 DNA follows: TGTGCTAGTGGTTTGGTACGAGTCCCTACCCGGGACACTTATGGCTACACCTTC. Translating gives CASGLVRVPTRDTYGYTF.

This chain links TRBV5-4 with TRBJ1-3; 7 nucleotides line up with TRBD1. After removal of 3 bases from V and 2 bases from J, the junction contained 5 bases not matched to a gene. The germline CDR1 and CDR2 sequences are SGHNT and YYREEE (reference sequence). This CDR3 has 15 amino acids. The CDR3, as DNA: TGTGCCAGCAGCTGGGGACAGACAACTGGAAACACCATATATTTT. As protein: CASSWGQTTGNTIYF.

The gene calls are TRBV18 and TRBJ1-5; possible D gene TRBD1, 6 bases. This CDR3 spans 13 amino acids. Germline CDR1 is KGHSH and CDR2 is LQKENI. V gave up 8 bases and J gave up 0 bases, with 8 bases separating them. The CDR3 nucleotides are TGTGCCAGCACCAGGGGTAGCAATCAGCCCCAGCATTTT. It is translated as CASTRGSNQPQHF. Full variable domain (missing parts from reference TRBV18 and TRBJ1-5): NAGVMQNPRHLVRRRGQEARLRCSPMKGHSHVYWYRQLPEEGLKFMVYLQKENIIDESGMPKERFSAEFPKEGPSILRIQQVVRGDSAAYFCASTRGSNQPQHFGDGTRLSIL.

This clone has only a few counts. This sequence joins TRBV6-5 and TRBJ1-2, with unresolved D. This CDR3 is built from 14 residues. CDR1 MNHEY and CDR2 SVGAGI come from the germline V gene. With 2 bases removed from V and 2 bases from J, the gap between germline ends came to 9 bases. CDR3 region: CASSYRTANYGYTF. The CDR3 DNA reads TGTGCCAGCAGTTACCGGACCGCCAACTATGGCTACACCTTC.

The CDR3, as DNA: TGTGCCAGCAGCTCCCGGACAGGGGGCGAGACCCAGTACTTC. As protein: CASSSRTGGETQYF. The chain uses TRBV11-3 and TRBJ2-5; 11 bases align to TRBD1. J gave up 5 bases and V 4 bases, and 3 bases lay outside the gene matches. This CDR3 has 14 residues. CDR1 is SGHNT and CDR2 is YENEEA in the germline V gene.

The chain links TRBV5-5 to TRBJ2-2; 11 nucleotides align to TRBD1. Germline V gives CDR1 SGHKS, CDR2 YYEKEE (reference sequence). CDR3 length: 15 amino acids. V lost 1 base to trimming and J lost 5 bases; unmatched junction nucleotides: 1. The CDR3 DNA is TGTGCCAGCAGCTTGTGGGACAGGGGGACCGGGGAGCTGTTTTTT. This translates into CASSLWDRGTGELFF.